This TCR beta chain comes out of a study of blood T cell repertoires in COVID-19. Whole-study context: Italy, Spain and the United States were the sources of the convalescent and acute COVID-19 samples. PBMCs, B-cell-depleted T cells, or T cells provided the cDNA or gDNA that made up the material.

Generated by immunoSEQ multiplex PCR, the TCRdb table keeps only in-frame clones and is missing some. The sample yields about 150,000 clones, more than 80% seen once. The CDR3 runs 15 residues. The V end was cut by 7 bases, the J end by 3 bases, with 16 bases between. Germline CDR1 reads SGHTA; CDR2 reads FQGNSA. This receptor was obtained from a woman in her 40s with acute or convalescent COVID-19. The chain carries TRBV7-2 and TRBJ1-5; D is perhaps TRBD1 (5 bases). The sequenced material came from peripheral blood. The CDR3 loop is CASKTGGVFNQPQHF. Here the CDR3 DNA reads TGTGCCAGCAAAACAGGAGGGGTCTTCAATCAGCCCCAGCATTTT.